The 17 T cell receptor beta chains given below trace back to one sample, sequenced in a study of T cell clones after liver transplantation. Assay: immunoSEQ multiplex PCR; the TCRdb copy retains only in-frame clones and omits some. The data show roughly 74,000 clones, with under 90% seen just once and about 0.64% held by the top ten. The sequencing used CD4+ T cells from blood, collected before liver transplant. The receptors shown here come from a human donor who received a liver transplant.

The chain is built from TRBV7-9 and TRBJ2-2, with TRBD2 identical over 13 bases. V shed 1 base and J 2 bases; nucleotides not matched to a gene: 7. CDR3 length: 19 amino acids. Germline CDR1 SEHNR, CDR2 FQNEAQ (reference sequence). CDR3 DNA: TGTGCCAGCAGCTTAGGACTAGCGGGAGGCCGTAGAAACACCGGGGAGCTGTTTTTT. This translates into CASSLGLAGGRRNTGELFF.

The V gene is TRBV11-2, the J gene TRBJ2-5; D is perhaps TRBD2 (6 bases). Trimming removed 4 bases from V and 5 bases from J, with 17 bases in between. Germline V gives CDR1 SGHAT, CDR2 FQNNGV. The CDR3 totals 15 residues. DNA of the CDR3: TGTGCCAGCAGCTCCTCCCGGACTACTAGGGAGACCCAGTACTTC. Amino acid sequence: CASSSSRTTRETQYF.

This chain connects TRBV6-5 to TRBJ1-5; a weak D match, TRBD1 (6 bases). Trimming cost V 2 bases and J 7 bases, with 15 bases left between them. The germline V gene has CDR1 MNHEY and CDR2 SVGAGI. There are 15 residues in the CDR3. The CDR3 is CASSYGPGERQPQHF. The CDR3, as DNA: TGTGCCAGCAGTTACGGGCCAGGGGAGCGGCAGCCCCAGCATTTT.

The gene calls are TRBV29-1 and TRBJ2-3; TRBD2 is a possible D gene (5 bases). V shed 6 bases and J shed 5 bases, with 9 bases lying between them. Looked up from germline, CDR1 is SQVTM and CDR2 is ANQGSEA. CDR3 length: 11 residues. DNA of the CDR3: TGCAGCGTAGACCGGGAAGATACGCAGTATTTT. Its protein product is CSVDREDTQYF.

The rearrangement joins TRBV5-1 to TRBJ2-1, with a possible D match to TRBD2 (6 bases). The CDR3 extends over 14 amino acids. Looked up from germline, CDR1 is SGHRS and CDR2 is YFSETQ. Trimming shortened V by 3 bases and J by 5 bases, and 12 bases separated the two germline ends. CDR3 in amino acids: CASSSWTKNNEQFF. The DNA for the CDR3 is TGCGCCAGCAGCTCCTGGACTAAGAACAATGAGCAGTTCTTC. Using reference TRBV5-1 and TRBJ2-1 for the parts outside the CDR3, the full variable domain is KAGVTQTPRYLIKTRGQQVTLSCSPISGHRSVSWYQQTPGQGLQFLFEYFSETQRNKGNFPGRFSGRQFSNSRSEMNVSTLELGDSALYLCASSSWTKNNEQFFGPGTRLTVL.

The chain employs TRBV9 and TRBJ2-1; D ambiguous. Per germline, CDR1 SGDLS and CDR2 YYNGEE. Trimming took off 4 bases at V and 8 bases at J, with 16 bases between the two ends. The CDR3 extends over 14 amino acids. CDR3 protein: CASSTTLGPYEQFF. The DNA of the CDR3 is TGTGCCAGCAGCACAACCCTCGGGCCCTATGAGCAGTTCTTC.

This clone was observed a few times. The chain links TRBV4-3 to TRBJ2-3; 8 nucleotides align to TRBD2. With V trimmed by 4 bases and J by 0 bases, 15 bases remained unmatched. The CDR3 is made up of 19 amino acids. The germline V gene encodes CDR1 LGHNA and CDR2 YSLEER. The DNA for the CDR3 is TGCGCCAGCAGCCCCCACCTAGCGGGTTATCTTCTTAGCACAGATACGCAGTATTTT. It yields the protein CASSPHLAGYLLSTDTQYF.

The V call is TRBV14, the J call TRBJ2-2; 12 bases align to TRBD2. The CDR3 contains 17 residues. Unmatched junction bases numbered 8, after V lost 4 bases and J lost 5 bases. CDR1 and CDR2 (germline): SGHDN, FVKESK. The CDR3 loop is CASSPTTSGRWTGELFF. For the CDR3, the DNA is TGTGCCAGCAGCCCGACCACTAGCGGGAGGTGGACCGGGGAGCTGTTTTTT.

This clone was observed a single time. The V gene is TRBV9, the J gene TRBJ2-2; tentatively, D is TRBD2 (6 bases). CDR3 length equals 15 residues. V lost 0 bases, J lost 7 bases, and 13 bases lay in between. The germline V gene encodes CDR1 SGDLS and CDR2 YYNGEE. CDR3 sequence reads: CASSVDFGGNGELFF. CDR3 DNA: TGTGCCAGCAGCGTAGACTTTGGGGGGAACGGGGAGCTGTTTTTT.

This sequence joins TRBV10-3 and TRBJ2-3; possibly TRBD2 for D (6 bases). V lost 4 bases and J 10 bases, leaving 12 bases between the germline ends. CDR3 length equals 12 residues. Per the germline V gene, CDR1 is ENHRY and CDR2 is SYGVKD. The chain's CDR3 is CAISASGGSQYF. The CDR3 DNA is TGTGCCATCAGTGCTTCCGGGGGTTCGCAGTATTTT.

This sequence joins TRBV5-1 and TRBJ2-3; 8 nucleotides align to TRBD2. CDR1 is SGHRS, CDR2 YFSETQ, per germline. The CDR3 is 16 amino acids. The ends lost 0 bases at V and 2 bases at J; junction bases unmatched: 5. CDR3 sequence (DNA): TGCGCCAGCAGCTTGGCCTGGCGGGAGGCCACAGATACGCAGTATTTT. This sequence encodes CASSLAWREATDTQYF. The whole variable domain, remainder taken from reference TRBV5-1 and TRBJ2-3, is KAGVTQTPRYLIKTRGQQVTLSCSPISGHRSVSWYQQTPGQGLQFLFEYFSETQRNKGNFPGRFSGRQFSNSRSEMNVSTLELGDSALYLCASSLAWREATDTQYFGPGTRLTVL.

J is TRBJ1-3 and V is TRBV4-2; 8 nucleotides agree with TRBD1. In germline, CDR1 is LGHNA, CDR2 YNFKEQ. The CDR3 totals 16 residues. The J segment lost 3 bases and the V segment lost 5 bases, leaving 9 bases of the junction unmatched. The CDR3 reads CASSKTWGQDGNTIYF. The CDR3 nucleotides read TGTGCCAGCAGCAAAACTTGGGGACAGGATGGAAACACCATATATTTT.

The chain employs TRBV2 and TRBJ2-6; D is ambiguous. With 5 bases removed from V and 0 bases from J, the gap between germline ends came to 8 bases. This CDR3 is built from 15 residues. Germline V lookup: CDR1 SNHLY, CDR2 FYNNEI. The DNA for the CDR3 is TGTGCCAGCAGTCGGGCCTACTCTGGGGCCAACGTCCTGACTTTC. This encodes CASSRAYSGANVLTF. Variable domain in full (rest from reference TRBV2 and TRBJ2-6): EPEVTQTPSHQVTQMGQEVILRCVPISNHLYFYWYRQILGQKVEFLVSFYNNEISEKSEIFDDQFSVERPDGSNFTLKIRSTKLEDSAMYFCASSRAYSGANVLTFGAGSRLTVL.

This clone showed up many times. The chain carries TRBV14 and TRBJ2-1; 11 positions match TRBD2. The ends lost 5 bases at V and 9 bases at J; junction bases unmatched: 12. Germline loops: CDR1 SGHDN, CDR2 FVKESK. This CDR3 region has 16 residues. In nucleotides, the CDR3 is TGTGCCAGCAGCTTACGCAATAGCGGGAGGGCCCTTGAGCAGTTCTTC. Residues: CASSLRNSGRALEQFF. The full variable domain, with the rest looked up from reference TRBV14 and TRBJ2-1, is EAGVTQFPSHSVIEKGQTVTLRCDPISGHDNLYWYRRVMGKEIKFLLHFVKESKQDESGMPNNRFLAERTGGTYSTLKVQPAELEDSGVYFCASSLRNSGRALEQFFGPGTRLTVL.

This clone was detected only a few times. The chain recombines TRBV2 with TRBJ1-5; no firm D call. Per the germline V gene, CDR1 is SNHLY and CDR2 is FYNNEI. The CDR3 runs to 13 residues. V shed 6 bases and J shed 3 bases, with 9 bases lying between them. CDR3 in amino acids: CASSRSNNQPQHF. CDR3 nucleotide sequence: TGTGCCAGCAGCCGATCGAACAATCAGCCCCAGCATTTT.

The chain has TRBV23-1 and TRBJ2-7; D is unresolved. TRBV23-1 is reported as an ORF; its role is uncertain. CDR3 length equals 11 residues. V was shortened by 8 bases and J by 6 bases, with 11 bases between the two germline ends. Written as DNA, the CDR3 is TGCGCCAGCGGTCTGGACCCCGAGCAGTACTTC. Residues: CASGLDPEQYF.

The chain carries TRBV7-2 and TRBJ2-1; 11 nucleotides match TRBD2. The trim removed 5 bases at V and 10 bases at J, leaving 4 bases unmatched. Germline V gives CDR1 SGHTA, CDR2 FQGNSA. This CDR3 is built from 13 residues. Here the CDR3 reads CASSRLAGKEQFF. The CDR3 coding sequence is TGTGCCAGCAGCAGACTAGCGGGAAAGGAGCAGTTCTTC.